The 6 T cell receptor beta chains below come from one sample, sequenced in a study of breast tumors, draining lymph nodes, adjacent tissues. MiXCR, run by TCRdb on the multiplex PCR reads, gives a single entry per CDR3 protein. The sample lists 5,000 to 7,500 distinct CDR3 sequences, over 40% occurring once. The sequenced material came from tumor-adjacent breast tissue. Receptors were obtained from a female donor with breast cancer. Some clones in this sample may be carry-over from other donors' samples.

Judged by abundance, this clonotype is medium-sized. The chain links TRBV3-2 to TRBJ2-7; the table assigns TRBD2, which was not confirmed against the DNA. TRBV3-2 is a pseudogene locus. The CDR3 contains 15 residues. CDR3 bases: TGTGCCAGCAGCCAAACGGGAGGGCCGGGCTACGAGCAGTACTTC. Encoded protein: CASSQTGGPGYEQYF.

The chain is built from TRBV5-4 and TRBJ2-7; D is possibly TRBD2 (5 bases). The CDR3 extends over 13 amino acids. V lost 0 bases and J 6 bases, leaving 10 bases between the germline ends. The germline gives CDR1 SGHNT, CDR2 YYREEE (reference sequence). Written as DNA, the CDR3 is TGTGCCAGCAGCTTGGTCGACGGAGGCGAGCAGTACTTC. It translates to CASSLVDGGEQYF.

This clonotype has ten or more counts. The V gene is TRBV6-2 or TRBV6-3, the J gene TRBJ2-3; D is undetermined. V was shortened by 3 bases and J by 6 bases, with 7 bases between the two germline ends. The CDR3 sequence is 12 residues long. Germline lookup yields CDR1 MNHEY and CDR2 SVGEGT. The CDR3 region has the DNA TGTGCCAGCAGTTATAATGAGGATACGCAGTATTTT. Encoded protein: CASSYNEDTQYF.

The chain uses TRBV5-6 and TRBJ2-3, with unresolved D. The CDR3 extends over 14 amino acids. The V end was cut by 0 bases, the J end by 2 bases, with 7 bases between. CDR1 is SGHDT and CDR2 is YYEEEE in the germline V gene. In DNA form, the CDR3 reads TGTGCCAGCAGCTTGGGGGTTGTCACAGATACGCAGTATTTT. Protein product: CASSLGVVTDTQYF.

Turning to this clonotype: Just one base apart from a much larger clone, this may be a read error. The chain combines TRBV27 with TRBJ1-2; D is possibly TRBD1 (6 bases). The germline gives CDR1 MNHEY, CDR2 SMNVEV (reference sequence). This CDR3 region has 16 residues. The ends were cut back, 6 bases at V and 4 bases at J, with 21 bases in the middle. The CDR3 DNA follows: TGTGCCAGCAGATCGACCCGGACAGCGAGGGTCTATGGCTACACCTTC. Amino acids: CASRSTRTARVYGYTF.

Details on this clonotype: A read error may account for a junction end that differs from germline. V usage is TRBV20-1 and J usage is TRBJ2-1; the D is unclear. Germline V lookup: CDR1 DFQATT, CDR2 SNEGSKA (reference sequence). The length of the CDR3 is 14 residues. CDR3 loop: CSARDQFTSNQQFF. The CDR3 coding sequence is TGCAGTGCTAGAGATCAATTTACCAGCAATCAGCAGTTCTTC.